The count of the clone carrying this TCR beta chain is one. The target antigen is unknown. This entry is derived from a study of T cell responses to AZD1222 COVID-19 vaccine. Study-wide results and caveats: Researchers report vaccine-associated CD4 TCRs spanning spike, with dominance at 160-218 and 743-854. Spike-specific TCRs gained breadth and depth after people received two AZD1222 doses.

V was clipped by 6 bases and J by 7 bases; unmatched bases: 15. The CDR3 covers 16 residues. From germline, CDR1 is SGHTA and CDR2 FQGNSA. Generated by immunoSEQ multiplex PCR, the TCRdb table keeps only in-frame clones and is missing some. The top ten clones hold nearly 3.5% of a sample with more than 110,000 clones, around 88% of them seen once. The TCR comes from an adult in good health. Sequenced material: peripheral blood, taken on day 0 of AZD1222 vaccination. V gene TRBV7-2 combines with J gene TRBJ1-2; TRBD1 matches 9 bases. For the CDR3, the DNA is TGTGCCAGCAGTAGATATCAACAGGGGGCTGAGGGTGGCTACACCTTC. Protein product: CASSRYQQGAEGGYTF.